One and the same sample provided the 14 T cell receptor beta chains below, sequenced in a study of metastatic and nonmetastatic thyroid tumors. Until they underwent thyroid surgery, no patient had received any treatment. TCRdb reprocessed the PCR reads via MiXCR. The sample records fewer than 35,000 clones, 18% being singletons. Sequencing was performed on blood. The receptors come from a male donor with papillary thyroid cancer or a benign thyroid nodule (not recorded which). Some clones in this sample may be carry-over from other donors' samples.

This clone was observed at least ten times. The J gene is TRBJ1-3, the V gene TRBV4-3; 7 bases are shared with TRBD1. CDR1 is LGHNA and CDR2 is YSLEER in the germline V gene. CDR3 length: 14 amino acids. Germline trimming cut 4 bases from V and 2 bases from J; bases unmatched to any gene: 2. The DNA of the CDR3 is TGCGCCAGCAGCCCGGGACAGACTGGAAACACCATATATTTT. As protein: CASSPGQTGNTIYF.

This clone was detected many times. The rearrangement joins TRBV24-1 to TRBJ2-5, with TRBD1 identical over 9 bases. This CDR3 has 15 amino acids. V shed 3 bases, J shed 2 bases, and the junction held 3 bases outside the gene matches. Looked up from germline, CDR1 is KGHDR and CDR2 is SFDVKD. CDR3 DNA sequence: TGTGCCACCAGTGATACACAGGGGGCACAAGAGACCCAGTACTTC. It specifies CATSDTQGAQETQYF.

The table lists this clone with many counts. CDR3 loop: CASSPRGTDTQYF. CDR3 bases: TGTGCCAGCTCACCAAGAGGCACAGATACGCAGTATTTT. The chain has TRBV18 and TRBJ2-3; no clear D. V shed 2 bases and J shed 1 base, with 4 bases lying between them. The germline V gene has CDR1 KGHSH and CDR2 LQKENI. The CDR3 loop spans 13 amino acids.

This clone has ten or more counts. The chain combines TRBV7-9 with TRBJ1-1; 7 bases are shared with TRBD1. Germline CDR1 SEHNR, CDR2 FQNEAQ (reference sequence). The CDR3 runs to 12 residues. Trimming cost V 10 bases and J 11 bases; bases outside gene matches: 13. CDR3 DNA sequence: TGTGCCATCCTCTGGGTCGGGACAGATGCTTTCTTT. Protein: CAILWVGTDAFF.

The V gene is TRBV5-1, the J gene TRBJ2-1; weak D call: TRBD1 (5 bases). V was trimmed by 4 bases and J by 6 bases, leaving 8 bases between them. The CDR3 runs 12 residues. Germline loops: CDR1 SGHRS, CDR2 YFSETQ. CDR3 loop: CASSARVNEQFF. For the CDR3, the DNA is TGCGCCAGCAGCGCCAGGGTCAATGAGCAGTTCTTC.

In its sample, this clone was seen many times. The chain couples TRBV19 to TRBJ2-5; 7 bases are a match to TRBD1. This CDR3 has 13 amino acids. Trimming took 3 bases from V and 5 from J; bases not matched to a gene: 3. The V gene's germline CDR1 is LNHDA and CDR2 SQIVND (reference sequence). In DNA, the CDR3 is TGTGCCAGTAGTATGACAGGGCATGAGACCCAGTACTTC. Protein product: CASSMTGHETQYF.

This clone has a handful of counts. This chain links TRBV12-5 with TRBJ2-2, with D maybe TRBD1 (6 bases). The CDR3 runs to 14 residues. Germline CDR1 is LGHNT and CDR2 is FRNRAP. The V gene lost 9 bases and the J gene lost 2 bases, with 13 bases spanning the gap. This CDR3 reads CASTTGSNTGELFF. In DNA form, the CDR3 reads TGTGCTAGCACAACAGGGAGTAACACCGGGGAGCTGTTTTTT.

This clone was observed many times. The V gene is TRBV7-8, the J gene TRBJ1-5; 7 nucleotides align to TRBD1. The CDR3 is 16 amino acids. V dropped 5 bases and J dropped 2; count of bases not matched to a gene: 9. Germline V gene data show CDR1 as SGHVS and CDR2 as FQNEAQ. The CDR3 region has the DNA TGTGCCAGCAGCCCATTACAGGGGCCACGCAATCAGCCCCAGCATTTT. Protein sequence: CASSPLQGPRNQPQHF.

A few counts support this clone. The chain uses TRBV6-1 and TRBJ2-2; 8 nucleotides match TRBD2. The CDR3 is made up of 18 amino acids. Germline lookup yields CDR1 MNHNS and CDR2 SASEGT. J gave up 3 bases and V 4 bases, and 13 bases lay outside the gene matches. The CDR3, as DNA: TGTGCCAGCAGTGTTTCGCTAGCGGGCCCGATTCACACCGGGGAGCTGTTTTTT. It encodes CASSVSLAGPIHTGELFF.

This clone was seen repeatedly, ten times or more. The rearrangement joins TRBV2 to TRBJ1-4; perhaps TRBD1 as D (5 bases). CDR1 is SNHLY, CDR2 FYNNEI, per germline. CDR3 length: 15 residues. Trimming removed 4 bases from V and 7 bases from J, with 16 bases in between. The CDR3 protein is CASSGDALAGEKLFF. The CDR3 DNA reads TGTGCCAGCAGTGGGGACGCCCTAGCGGGTGAAAAACTGTTTTTT. The complete variable domain, with remaining parts taken from reference TRBV2 and TRBJ1-4, reads EPEVTQTPSHQVTQMGQEVILRCVPISNHLYFYWYRQILGQKVEFLVSFYNNEISEKSEIFDDQFSVERPDGSNFTLKIRSTKLEDSAMYFCASSGDALAGEKLFFGSGTQLSVL.

This clone was detected many times. The rearrangement joins TRBV15 to TRBJ2-1; D is uncertain. The V and J ends lost 0 bases and 0 bases respectively, with 12 bases between them. From germline, CDR1 is LNHNV and CDR2 YYDKDF (reference sequence). The CDR3 covers 17 residues. CDR3 sequence: CATSRELPLSSYNEQFF. The CDR3 DNA is TGTGCCACCAGCAGAGAACTCCCCCTGAGCTCCTACAATGAGCAGTTCTTC.

This clone was recorded at least ten times. This chain joins TRBV3-1 and TRBJ2-7, with D unclear. The germline gives CDR1 LGHDT, CDR2 YNNKEL (reference sequence). The V end lost 4 bases, the J end lost 3 bases, and 16 bases lay between the germline ends. The CDR3 length is 15 residues. The CDR3 DNA reads TGTGCCAGCAGCCCAGAAGGCGGCAGTTTCTACGAGCAGTACTTC. This encodes CASSPEGGSFYEQYF.

The CDR3 sequence is CASSTKGQGRTGELFF. CDR3 in DNA: TGTGCCAGTAGTACAAAGGGACAAGGAAGGACCGGGGAGCTGTTTTTT. V is TRBV19 and J is TRBJ2-2; TRBD1 is a possible D gene (6 bases). V lost 4 bases and J 5 bases, leaving 17 bases between the germline ends. This CDR3 comprises 16 residues. CDR1 is LNHDA, CDR2 SQIVND, per germline (reference sequence).

In its sample, this clone was seen many times. The V gene is TRBV5-1, the J gene TRBJ2-6; possibly TRBD1 for D (5 bases). This CDR3 contains 18 residues. Per the germline V gene, CDR1 is SGHRS and CDR2 is YFSETQ. Between the trimmed V and J ends, which lost 0 bases and 0 bases, there was a span of 13 bases. The CDR3 DNA sequence: TGCGCCAGCAGCTTGGTATTACAGGTGGGCTCTGGGGCCAACGTCCTGACTTTC. It specifies CASSLVLQVGSGANVLTF.